This T cell receptor beta chain stems from a study of coeliac disease. Study-level results: Of coeliac lamina propria samples, about 55% of the 18 held published gliadin-specific TRB sequences, versus 1 of 6 controls.

On this clone itself: Antigen: not known.

The table came from immunoSEQ multiplex PCR; TCRdb's copy has only in-frame clones and leaves some out. This sample has under 2,500 clones, with around 66% found just once. Material for sequencing was lamina propria lymphocytes from the gut. The receptor's source is a woman between 45 and 65 years old with celiac disease on a gluten-free diet.

CDR3 protein: CASSQDGQPLEAFF. For the CDR3, the DNA is TGCGCCAGCAGCCAAGATGGACAACCCCTTGAAGCTTTCTTT. The chain employs TRBV4-1 and TRBJ1-1; maybe TRBD1 (5 bases). CDR1 is MGHRA, CDR2 YSYEKL, per germline. The CDR3 sequence is 14 residues long. Trimming pared 0 bases from V and 7 bases from J, leaving 12 bases between.